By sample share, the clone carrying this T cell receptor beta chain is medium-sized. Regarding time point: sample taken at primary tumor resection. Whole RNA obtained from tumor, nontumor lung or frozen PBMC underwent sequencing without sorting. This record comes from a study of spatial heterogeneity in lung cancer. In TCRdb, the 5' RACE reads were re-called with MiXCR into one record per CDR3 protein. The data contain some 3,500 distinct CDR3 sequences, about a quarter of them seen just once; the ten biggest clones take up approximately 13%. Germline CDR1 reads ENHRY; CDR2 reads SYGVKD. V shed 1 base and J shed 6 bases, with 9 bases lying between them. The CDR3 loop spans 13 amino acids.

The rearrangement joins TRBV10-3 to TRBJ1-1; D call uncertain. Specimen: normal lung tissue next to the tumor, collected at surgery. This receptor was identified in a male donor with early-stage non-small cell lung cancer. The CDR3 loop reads CAISEWAEAEAFF. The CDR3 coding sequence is TGTGCCATCAGTGAGTGGGCTGAGGCTGAAGCTTTCTTT.